This TCR beta chain was found in a study of radiotherapy plus CTLA-4 blockade in lung cancer. This CDR3 contains 13 residues. Trimming at V came to 3 bases and at J to 8 bases, leaving 4 bases not matched to a gene. CDR1 and CDR2 (germline): MNHEY, SMNVEV (reference sequence). Method: immunoSEQ multiplex PCR; TCRdb's copy keeps in-frame clones and lacks some. The table shows tens of thousands of clones, with about three quarters occurring only once. The sequencing used peripheral blood, collected from a patient treated with radiotherapy plus ipilimumab. The chain is built from TRBV27 and TRBJ1-2, with TRBD1 matching over 9 bases. This clonotype originated in a human donor with non-small cell lung cancer who had a partial response to radiotherapy plus ipilimumab. This CDR3 is CASSFGQGNGYTF. The CDR3 DNA reads as TGTGCCAGCAGTTTCGGACAGGGGAACGGCTACACCTTC.